This entry is about one T cell receptor beta chain. Its antigen is still unknown. The data are from a study of PD-1 blockade in mismatch repair-deficient tumors. Study summary: Patients had approximately 13 mismatch repair-deficient cancer types, all previously treated and progressing.

Repertoires were generated with immunoSEQ multiplex PCR, while TCRdb's copy carries only in-frame clones and drops some. The sample includes 14,000 or so clones, around 84% seen only once; the top ten take around 1.8%. All patients were mismatch repair deficient, assessed by either PCR or immunohistochemistry. The TCR-sequenced patients were a few responders to pembrolizumab. The length of the CDR3 is 23 residues. General study results and limits: After pembrolizumab, tumor-resident clones rose rapidly, then generally contracted before radiologic responses.

The specimen was PBMCs, collected around 15 weeks after starting pembrolizumab. The sequence was obtained from an adult with mismatch repair-deficient cancer. This chain uses TRBV21-1 with TRBJ2-7; the table's D call of TRBD2 was not tested on the DNA. TRBV21-1 is termed a pseudogene. The CDR3 DNA reads as TGTGCCAGCAGCAAAGTAGGGACAGTCCCCTACCTCCTACTAGCGGACCTCCGTTACGAGCAGTACTTC. It translates to CASSKVGTVPYLLLADLRYEQYF.